This entry features one TCR beta chain sequence. In the study's own analysis: Nucleated cell counts were estimated from reference gene primer amplification. Assay: immunoSEQ multiplex PCR; the TCRdb copy retains only in-frame clones and omits some. V and J calls and clone size come straight from that table; D and trimming were deduced from the DNA. The sample consists of more than 120,000 clones, under 90% of them appearing once. These data belong to a study of blood T cell repertoires in COVID-19. Study-level background: Two consecutive negative NP/OP PCR tests, clearance, or resolved symptoms defined Cohort 3 recovery. PBMCs, B-cell-depleted T cells, or T cells provided the cDNA or gDNA that made up the material.

This CDR3 spans 12 amino acids. CDR1 LNHDA and CDR2 SQIVND come from the germline V gene (reference sequence). Deletions cut 8 bases from V and 3 bases from J, with 11 bases between. The TCR originated in a man aged 45-65 years in a cohort exposed to, infected with or recovered from COVID-19 (not recorded which). Input material: PBMCs or T cells enriched from blood (not recorded which). This rearrangement joins TRBV19 to TRBJ2-7; possibly TRBD2 for D (6 bases). CDR3 DNA: TGTGCCAGTGGGGACTTGGACTACGAGCAGTACTTC. Translating it yields CASGDLDYEQYF. The variable domain in full, with the rest retrieved from reference TRBV19 and TRBJ2-7, is DGGITQSPKYLFRKEGQNVTLSCEQNLNHDAMYWYRQDPGQGLRLIYYSQIVNDFQKGDIAEGYSVSREKKESFPLTVTSAQKNPTAFYLCASGDLDYEQYFGPGTRLTVT.